These 9 T cell receptor beta chains were all obtained from the same sample, sequenced in a study of Ad26.COV2.S vaccination and SARS-CoV-2 variants. Only in-frame clones appear in the TCRdb table, and some are missing; sequencing was by immunoSEQ multiplex PCR. In the table there are approximately 420,000 clones, approximately 87% of which are singletons. The treatment was: about 20 received Ad26.COV2.S at low or high dose, single or two shots; about 5 received placebo; per-sample allocation not given. Day 63 after the first vaccine or placebo injection was the time point for sampling. Here the sequenced sample was peripheral blood, taken in a trial of Ad26.COV2.S vaccine versus placebo. These receptors all stem from a person between 18 and 60 years old who received the Ad26.COV2.S COVID-19 vaccine or a placebo.

As concerns this clone: Other DNA sequences within the sample encode an identical CDR3. The chain combines TRBV28 with TRBJ1-1; D not resolved. The germline CDR1 and CDR2 sequences are MDHEN and SYDVKM. CDR3 length equals 14 residues. V was trimmed by 3 bases and J by 3 bases, leaving 11 bases between them. The CDR3 spells CASSFRGGYTEAFF. The CDR3 bases are TGTGCCAGCAGTTTCCGGGGAGGCTACACTGAAGCTTTCTTT. The full variable domain, its missing parts supplied by reference TRBV28 and TRBJ1-1, is DVKVTQSSRYLVKRTGEKVFLECVQDMDHENMFWYRQDPGLGLRLIYFSYDVKMKEKGDIPEGYSVSREKKERFSLILESASTNQTSMYLCASSFRGGYTEAFFGQGTRLTVV.

The chain combines TRBV7-9 with TRBJ2-5; the match to TRBD2 covers 8 bases. V shed 5 bases and J 2 bases; nucleotides not matched to a gene: 10. Germline CDR1 SEHNR, CDR2 FQNEAQ (reference sequence). The CDR3 spans 16 residues. CDR3 loop: CASSPPGGGRQETQYF. The DNA for the CDR3 is TGTGCCAGCAGCCCCCCGGGAGGGGGACGGCAAGAGACCCAGTACTTC.

This chain connects TRBV7-9 to TRBJ1-2, with D unclear. This CDR3 region has 15 residues. Germline CDR1 and CDR2: SEHNR and FQNEAQ (reference sequence). V lost 1 base and J 1 base, leaving 10 bases between the germline ends. The CDR3 DNA reads as TGTGCCAGCAGCTTAGTTGTCAGCCTTAACTATGGCTACACCTTC. It encodes CASSLVVSLNYGYTF.

The V gene is TRBV7-9, the J gene TRBJ1-6, with no clear D. CDR1 and CDR2 (germline): SEHNR, FQNEAQ (reference sequence). The CDR3 has 13 residues. V was trimmed by 1 base and J by 7 bases, leaving 5 bases between them. The CDR3: CASSLGQNSPLHF. The CDR3 region has the DNA TGTGCCAGCAGCTTAGGCCAAAATTCACCCCTCCACTTT.

This clone was seen only a few times. This chain connects TRBV5-6 to TRBJ1-2, with a weak D call TRBD1 (5 bases). V was clipped by 0 bases and J by 5 bases, with 20 bases between them. This CDR3 spans 17 amino acids. Germline V CDR1 and CDR2: SGHDT, YYEEEE. The chain's CDR3 is CASSLGIEKGRVYGYTF. CDR3 DNA sequence: TGTGCCAGCAGCTTGGGGATTGAGAAGGGGAGGGTTTATGGCTACACCTTC.

The V and J genes are TRBV30 and TRBJ1-3; the D is unclear. The V and J ends lost 3 bases and 4 bases respectively, with 16 bases between them. CDR3 length: 15 residues. Germline V gene sequence: CDR1 GTSNPN, CDR2 SVGIG (reference sequence). The CDR3 reads CAWSYIPEEGNTIYF. The CDR3 coding sequence is TGTGCCTGGAGCTATATCCCAGAGGAGGGAAACACCATATATTTT. Drawing the rest from reference TRBV30 and TRBJ1-3, the complete variable domain is SQTIHQWPATLVQPVGSPLSLECTVEGTSNPNLYWYRQAAGRGLQLLFYSVGIGQISSEVPQNLSASRPQDRQFILSSKKLLLSDSGFYLCAWSYIPEEGNTIYFGEGSWLTVV.

V usage is TRBV5-4 and J usage is TRBJ1-1; D unclear. Looked up from germline, CDR1 is SGHNT and CDR2 is YYREEE (reference sequence). The CDR3 loop spans 14 amino acids. Trimming took off 2 bases at V and 1 base at J, with 9 bases between the two ends. This CDR3 is CASSLLSENTEAFF. The CDR3, as DNA: TGTGCCAGCAGCTTACTCAGTGAGAACACTGAAGCTTTCTTT. The full variable domain, its missing parts supplied by reference TRBV5-4 and TRBJ1-1, is ETGVTQSPTHLIKTRGQQVTLRCSSQSGHNTVSWYQQALGQGPQFIFQYYREEENGRGNFPPRFSGLQFPNYSSELNVNALELDDSALYLCASSLLSENTEAFFGQGTRLTVV.

This clone occurred once. The chain recombines TRBV7-3 with TRBJ2-1; D may be TRBD1 (5 bases). In germline, CDR1 is SGHTA, CDR2 FQGTGA. The CDR3 sequence is 15 residues long. V was trimmed by 2 bases and J by 4 bases, leaving 12 bases between them. CDR3 coding DNA: TGTGCCAGCAGCTTAGAACCCCAGGGATACAATGAGCAGTTCTTC. This gives the protein CASSLEPQGYNEQFF.

This rearrangement joins TRBV6-5 to TRBJ1-1, with no clear D. The germline V gene has CDR1 MNHEY and CDR2 SVGAGI. Trimming removed 0 bases at V and 7 bases at J, with 9 bases between. The CDR3 length is 13 residues. CDR3 loop: CASSYSNAGEAFF. The CDR3 DNA reads as TGTGCCAGCAGTTACTCAAATGCCGGTGAAGCTTTCTTT.